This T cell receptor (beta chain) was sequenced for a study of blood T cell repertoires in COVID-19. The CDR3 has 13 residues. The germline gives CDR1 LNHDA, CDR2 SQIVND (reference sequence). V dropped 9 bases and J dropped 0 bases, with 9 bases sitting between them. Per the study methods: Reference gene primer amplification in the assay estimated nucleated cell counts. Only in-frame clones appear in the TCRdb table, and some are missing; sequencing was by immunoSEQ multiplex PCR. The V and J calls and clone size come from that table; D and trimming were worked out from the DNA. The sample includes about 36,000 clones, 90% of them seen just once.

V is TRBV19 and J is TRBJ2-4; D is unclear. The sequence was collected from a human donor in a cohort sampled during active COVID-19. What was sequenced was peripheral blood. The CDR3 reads CARVPGAKNIQYF. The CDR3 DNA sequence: TGTGCCAGGGTCCCCGGAGCCAAAAACATTCAGTACTTC.